Following are 30 T cell receptor beta chains from one sample sequenced in a study of T-cell reconstitution after alpha-beta-depleted transplantation in children. TCRbeta library construction was performed incorporating unique molecular identifiers. Using its own MiXCR run on the PCR reads, TCRdb lists one record per CDR3 protein. In the table there are a few hundred thousand distinct CDR3 sequences, approximately 30% of which are singletons. The sequencing here drew on PBMCs, taken before TCRalphabeta/CD19-depleted stem cell transplant. The receptors originated from a boy in the first two years of life with Wiskott-Aldrich syndrome, due to receive a stem cell transplant.

J is TRBJ2-2 and V is TRBV5-1; D remains unclear. Germline values: CDR1 SGHRS, CDR2 YFSETQ. V was trimmed by 0 bases and J by 11 bases, leaving 14 bases between them. The CDR3 extends over 14 amino acids. The CDR3 region has the DNA TGCGCCAGCAGCTTGGATCGGCTATGGGCTGAGCTGTTTTTT. Amino acids: CASSLDRLWAELFF.

This clonotype was counted a few times. The chain combines TRBV28 with TRBJ1-5, with TRBD1 matching over 7 bases. Losses at the gene ends were 5 bases for V and 9 bases for J; bases not matched to a gene: 7. Germline V gene sequence: CDR1 MDHEN, CDR2 SYDVKM. This CDR3 comprises 13 residues. CDR3 loop: CASSPRQGRPQHF. DNA for the CDR3: TGTGCCAGCAGTCCTCGACAGGGACGGCCCCAGCATTTT.

This clonotype was seen a few times. The chain is built from TRBV20-1 and TRBJ1-2; D gene uncertain. The germline V and J ends were trimmed by 4 bases and 10 bases, with 19 bases remaining between them. The CDR3 extends over 13 amino acids. Germline CDR1 and CDR2: DFQATT and SNEGSKA (reference sequence). The CDR3 DNA is TGCAGTGCTACAACCGGACGGAGGAATTCCTACACCTTC. Its protein product is CSATTGRRNSYTF.

The rearrangement links TRBV10-3 to TRBJ1-2; 9 bases fit TRBD1. This CDR3 has 15 residues. V trimming: 5 bases; J trimming: 4 bases; junction bases outside the gene matches: 8. The germline V gene encodes CDR1 ENHRY and CDR2 SYGVKD. Written as DNA, the CDR3 is TGTGCCATCAGTCCTATACAGGGGGCAGGCTATGGCTACACCTTC. It translates to CAISPIQGAGYGYTF.

This clonotype has just a few counts. The chain has TRBV2 and TRBJ2-1; TRBD2 matches at 9 bases. Germline CDR1 reads SNHLY; CDR2 reads FYNNEI. Germline trimming cut 0 bases from V and 8 bases from J; bases unmatched to any gene: 2. The CDR3 covers 14 residues. For the CDR3, the DNA is TGTGCCAGCAGTGAAGCGGGACTAGCTGATGAGCAGTTCTTC. It translates to CASSEAGLADEQFF.

The rearrangement joins TRBV5-1 to TRBJ2-7, with 13 positions matching TRBD2. The V gene's germline CDR1 is SGHRS and CDR2 YFSETQ. CDR3 length: 16 residues. J was trimmed by 4 bases and V by 4 bases; bases with no gene match: 8. For the CDR3, the DNA is TGCGCCAGCAGCCGCCTCGGGACTAGCGGGGTATACGAGCAGTACTTC. This sequence encodes CASSRLGTSGVYEQYF.

This chain uses TRBV10-1 with TRBJ2-7; TRBD2 agrees at 10 bases. CDR1 is WNHNN, CDR2 SYGVQD, per germline (reference sequence). J gave up 1 base and V 2 bases, and 2 bases lay outside the gene matches. The CDR3 is 15 residues long. This chain's CDR3 is CASSETSGVSYEQYF. The CDR3 region has the DNA TGCGCCAGCAGTGAGACTAGCGGGGTATCCTACGAGCAGTACTTC.

V gene TRBV20-1 combines with J gene TRBJ1-3; perhaps TRBD1 as D (5 bases). This CDR3 region has 13 residues. Trimming removed 3 bases from V and 2 bases from J, with 8 bases in between. Looked up from germline, CDR1 is DFQATT and CDR2 is SNEGSKA (reference sequence). The DNA of the CDR3 is TGCAGTGCTAGTCAGGGCACTGGAAACACCATATATTTT. Translating it yields CSASQGTGNTIYF.

V and J are TRBV5-1 and TRBJ2-7, with D perhaps matching TRBD2 (6 bases). The CDR3 runs 14 residues. The V gene lost 7 bases and the J gene lost 1 base, with 15 bases spanning the gap. Looked up from germline, CDR1 is SGHRS and CDR2 is YFSETQ. The CDR3, as DNA: TGCGCCAGCCGAAGGGCAAGCGGGTCCTACGAGCAGTACTTC. Translated, it gives CASRRASGSYEQYF.

This chain links TRBV4-2 with TRBJ2-3, with 8 nucleotides matching TRBD2. This CDR3 contains 17 residues. Germline V CDR1 and CDR2: LGHNA, YNFKEQ. J lost 4 bases, V lost 2 bases, and 11 bases had no gene match. CDR3 coding DNA: TGTGCCAGCAGCCAACGTATCTCGGGAGGGGTTCCAGATACGCAGTATTTT. Protein product: CASSQRISGGVPDTQYF.

V usage is TRBV10-3 and J usage is TRBJ2-2; either TRBD1 or TRBD2 may fit D (5 bases each). The V end was cut by 0 bases, the J end by 5 bases, with 10 bases between. The germline V gene encodes CDR1 ENHRY and CDR2 SYGVKD. The CDR3 runs to 15 residues. Written as DNA, the CDR3 is TGTGCCATCAGTGAGTCGGGGGATCGGACCGGGGAGCTGTTTTTT. Protein sequence: CAISESGDRTGELFF.

This clonotype has more than one count but fewer than ten. The J gene is TRBJ2-7, the V gene TRBV20-1, with TRBD2 matching 9 bases. The V and J ends lost 6 bases and 7 bases, in that order; junction bases with no gene match: 13. The CDR3 spans 14 residues. From germline, CDR1 is DFQATT and CDR2 SNEGSKA (reference sequence). As DNA, the CDR3 is TGCAGTGCGATCCCGGGACTAGCCTGGTTGGAGCAGTACTTC. It codes for CSAIPGLAWLEQYF.

The chain recombines TRBV20-1 with TRBJ2-7, with 7 bases matching TRBD1. This CDR3 contains 13 residues. The V segment lost 5 bases and the J segment 4 bases; nucleotides outside the gene matches: 8. Germline values: CDR1 DFQATT, CDR2 SNEGSKA (reference sequence). Here the CDR3 reads CSAYVQGNYEQYF. In DNA form, the CDR3 reads TGCAGTGCTTACGTACAGGGGAATTACGAGCAGTACTTC.

V gene TRBV27 combines with J gene TRBJ2-7; TRBD2 is a possible D gene (6 bases). The CDR3 is 14 amino acids. The V gene lost 5 bases and the J gene lost 7 bases, with 18 bases spanning the gap. Germline V gene lookup returns CDR1 MNHEY and CDR2 SMNVEV (reference sequence). DNA of the CDR3: TGTGCCAGCAGTCCCGGACTAATTCGACGGGAGCAGTACTTC. Translation gives CASSPGLIRREQYF.

V gene TRBV5-1 combines with J gene TRBJ2-3; D is uncertain. The CDR3 runs to 17 residues. With 0 bases removed from V and 0 bases from J, the gap between germline ends came to 14 bases. Germline V gene lookup returns CDR1 SGHRS and CDR2 YFSETQ. CDR3 nucleotide sequence: TGCGCCAGCAGCTTGGCCCGATTTGGCGACAGCACAGATACGCAGTATTTT. It specifies CASSLARFGDSTDTQYF.

The chain carries TRBV28 and TRBJ1-1; D is unclear. Trimming cost V 2 bases and J 6 bases, with 13 bases left between them. This CDR3 region has 14 residues. The germline V gene has CDR1 MDHEN and CDR2 SYDVKM. This chain's CDR3 is CASSLILGSAEAFF. CDR3 sequence (DNA): TGTGCCAGCAGTTTAATTCTAGGGTCGGCTGAAGCTTTCTTT. Full variable domain (outside the CDR3, taken from reference TRBV28 and TRBJ1-1): DVKVTQSSRYLVKRTGEKVFLECVQDMDHENMFWYRQDPGLGLRLIYFSYDVKMKEKGDIPEGYSVSREKKERFSLILESASTNQTSMYLCASSLILGSAEAFFGQGTRLTVV.

The CDR3 coding sequence is TGTGCCAGCACCAAAGGAGGGGGTGGCAATCAGCCCCAGCATTTT. Translated: CASTKGGGGNQPQHF. The chain is built from TRBV6-1 and TRBJ1-5; possible D gene TRBD1, 6 bases. Trimming removed 7 bases from V and 2 bases from J, with 15 bases in between. CDR3 length: 15 amino acids. The germline V gene has CDR1 MNHNS and CDR2 SASEGT.

The chain couples TRBV5-1 to TRBJ2-3; 9 bases are a match to TRBD2. The CDR3 totals 16 residues. Losses at the gene ends were 3 bases for V and 0 bases for J; bases not matched to a gene: 5. Germline assignment: CDR1 SGHRS and CDR2 YFSETQ. The CDR3 spells CASSSLAGTSTDTQYF. DNA of the CDR3: TGCGCCAGCAGCTCCCTAGCGGGAACGAGCACAGATACGCAGTATTTT.

The chain carries TRBV27 and TRBJ2-5; 14 nucleotides match TRBD2. V lost 6 bases to trimming and J lost 0 bases; unmatched junction nucleotides: 3. This CDR3 spans 16 amino acids. Germline V gives CDR1 MNHEY, CDR2 SMNVEV (reference sequence). The CDR3 bases are TGTGCCAGCAGAGGACTAGCGGGAGGTAACCAAGAGACCCAGTACTTC. Its translation: CASRGLAGGNQETQYF.

This clonotype occurred a few times. This chain connects TRBV10-2 to TRBJ2-2; weak D call: TRBD2 (5 bases). Deletions cut 6 bases from V and 0 bases from J, with 5 bases between. The CDR3 is made up of 13 amino acids. The germline V gene has CDR1 WSHSY and CDR2 SAAADI. The DNA for the CDR3 is TGCGCCAGCAGGAGGGCGAACACCGGGGAGCTGTTTTTT. It specifies CASRRANTGELFF.

The chain uses TRBV5-1 and TRBJ2-5, with 10 bases identical to TRBD2. Germline assignment: CDR1 SGHRS and CDR2 YFSETQ. Trimming at V came to 2 bases and at J to 3 bases, leaving 4 bases not matched to a gene. The length of the CDR3 is 15 residues. CDR3: CASSFWTSGKETQYF. In DNA, the CDR3 is TGCGCCAGCAGCTTTTGGACTAGCGGAAAAGAGACCCAGTACTTC.

This clonotype has only a few counts. This chain joins TRBV7-9 and TRBJ2-1, with D possibly being TRBD1 or TRBD2 (7 bases each). V lost 5 bases and J 7 bases, leaving 18 bases between the germline ends. From germline, CDR1 is SEHNR and CDR2 FQNEAQ (reference sequence). The CDR3 is 15 residues long. Written as DNA, the CDR3 is TGTGCCAGCAGCGCGGGGGAGGGGGCGCGGAATGAGCAGTTCTTC. This sequence encodes CASSAGEGARNEQFF.

The chain employs TRBV2 and TRBJ1-1, with TRBD1 identical over 12 bases. Germline V lookup: CDR1 SNHLY, CDR2 FYNNEI. The CDR3 is made up of 14 amino acids. V dropped 8 bases and J dropped 4; count of bases not matched to a gene: 5. CDR3 loop: CASLGQGASTEAFF. Written as DNA, the CDR3 is TGTGCCAGCTTGGGACAGGGGGCTAGCACTGAAGCTTTCTTT.

The genes are TRBV28 and TRBJ2-1; 7 bases fit TRBD2. Germline CDR1 MDHEN, CDR2 SYDVKM. Losses at the gene ends were 1 base for V and 4 bases for J; bases not matched to a gene: 4. The CDR3 is 15 amino acids. In nucleotides, the CDR3 is TGTGCCAGCAGTTTATTGGTGGGGGGGTACAATGAGCAGTTCTTC. Translating gives CASSLLVGGYNEQFF.

The V gene is TRBV28, the J gene TRBJ2-7, with TRBD1 matching 7 bases. The ends lost 4 bases at V and 4 bases at J; junction bases unmatched: 4. The germline V gene encodes CDR1 MDHEN and CDR2 SYDVKM. This CDR3 is built from 13 residues. CDR3: CASSSPGQYEQYF. CDR3 sequence (DNA): TGTGCCAGCAGTTCACCGGGACAGTACGAGCAGTACTTC.

The V and J genes are TRBV30 and TRBJ2-7, with TRBD1 matching over 10 bases. The CDR3 consists of 14 residues. Losses at the gene ends were 0 bases for V and 3 bases for J; bases not matched to a gene: 2. Germline V gene sequence: CDR1 GTSNPN, CDR2 SVGIG (reference sequence). CDR3: CAWSVGTGVYEQYF. The CDR3 coding sequence is TGTGCCTGGAGTGTCGGGACAGGGGTCTACGAGCAGTACTTC.

The chain employs TRBV10-3 and TRBJ2-5; D is perhaps TRBD1 (7 bases). V lost 9 bases, J lost 5 bases, and 16 bases lay in between. Per the germline V gene, CDR1 is ENHRY and CDR2 is SYGVKD. CDR3 length equals 13 residues. The CDR3 DNA follows: TGTGCCATAGGGGACAGAGGGAGGGAGACCCAGTACTTC. This codes for CAIGDRGRETQYF.

The chain uses TRBV5-6 and TRBJ2-5; perhaps TRBD1 as D (6 bases). The germline gives CDR1 SGHDT, CDR2 YYEEEE. The CDR3 is 15 residues long. The V end was cut by 1 base, the J end by 1 base, with 11 bases between. The CDR3 region has the DNA TGTGCCAGCAGCTTGACAGGGCCCTCCCAAGAGACCCAGTACTTC. Amino acid sequence: CASSLTGPSQETQYF.

The J gene is TRBJ2-5, the V gene TRBV20-1; D unclear. The CDR3 totals 14 residues. Germline assignment: CDR1 DFQATT and CDR2 SNEGSKA (reference sequence). V was cut by 1 base and J by 5 bases, with 14 bases left in between. In DNA, the CDR3 is TGCAGTGCTAGAGGGCCGTCGAAACGGGAGACCCAGTACTTC. It specifies CSARGPSKRETQYF.

This chain connects TRBV30 to TRBJ1-2, with TRBD1 matching over 7 bases. The V gene's germline CDR1 is GTSNPN and CDR2 SVGIG (reference sequence). Trimming at V came to 3 bases and at J to 8 bases, leaving 6 bases not matched to a gene. The CDR3 runs 12 residues. This CDR3 reads CAWRRTGSGYTF. For the CDR3, the DNA is TGTGCCTGGAGGAGGACAGGTTCGGGCTACACCTTC.